This entry lists 27 T cell receptor beta chains sequenced from one sample in a study of OX40 agonist ivuxolimab in advanced cancers. This table comes from immunoSEQ multiplex PCR, and its TCRdb copy is limited to in-frame clones, with some not included. The table shows some 43,000 clones, with around 85% occurring only once. The sequencing here drew on CD4+ or CD8+ T cells sorted from blood, taken in a trial of the OX40 agonist ivuxolimab. Receptors were obtained from an adult with an advanced solid tumor such as melanoma, head and neck, liver or kidney cancer.

The rearrangement joins TRBV27 to TRBJ2-7, with TRBD2 matching over 7 bases. CDR3 length: 13 amino acids. Germline values: CDR1 MNHEY, CDR2 SMNVEV (reference sequence). Trimming at V came to 5 bases and at J to 5 bases, leaving 6 bases not matched to a gene. In nucleotides, the CDR3 is TGTGCCAGCAGTCACCAGGCGGGGGACGAGCAGTACTTC. This sequence encodes CASSHQAGDEQYF.

V is TRBV5-6 and J is TRBJ2-7; TRBD2 is a possible D gene (6 bases). V was cut by 3 bases and J by 3 bases, with 16 bases left in between. Germline V lookup: CDR1 SGHDT, CDR2 YYEEEE. The CDR3 has 15 amino acids. CDR3 region: CASSSPGERGYEQYV. CDR3 nucleotides: TGTGCCAGCAGCTCCCCGGGGGAGAGGGGCTACGAGCAGTACGTC.

The chain links TRBV9 to TRBJ1-1; D is perhaps TRBD1 (5 bases). The germline V gene has CDR1 SGDLS and CDR2 YYNGEE. Trimming pared 0 bases from V and 3 bases from J, leaving 6 bases between. CDR3 length equals 13 residues. Here the CDR3 DNA reads TGTGCCAGCAGCGTAGACAGGTACACTGAAGCTTTCTTT. Protein sequence: CASSVDRYTEAFF.

CDR3 in DNA: TGTGCCAGTAGTCCCTCGGGGGGAACGGATTCACCCCTCCACTTT. Translation gives CASSPSGGTDSPLHF. This chain links TRBV19 with TRBJ1-6, with D possibly TRBD1 on 5 matching bases. CDR3 length: 15 amino acids. V was cut by 5 bases and J by 8 bases, with 16 bases left in between. The V gene's germline CDR1 is LNHDA and CDR2 SQIVND (reference sequence). Using reference TRBV19 and TRBJ1-6 for the parts outside the CDR3, the full variable domain is DGGITQSPKYLFRKEGQNVTLSCEQNLNHDAMYWYRQDPGQGLRLIYYSQIVNDFQKGDIAEGYSVSREKKESFPLTVTSAQKNPTAFYLCASSPSGGTDSPLHFGNGTRLTVT.

The chain couples TRBV5-1 to TRBJ2-7, with D hard to call. This CDR3 contains 14 residues. Deletions cut 1 base from V and 0 bases from J, with 8 bases between. Germline assignment: CDR1 SGHRS and CDR2 YFSETQ. CDR3 bases: TGCGCCAGCAGCTTGCTAGGAAACTCCTACGAGCAGTACGTC. This codes for CASSLLGNSYEQYV.

V usage is TRBV7-8 and J usage is TRBJ1-4, with TRBD1 matching over 9 bases. Germline V CDR1 and CDR2: SGHVS, FQNEAQ. V dropped 5 bases and J dropped 4; count of bases not matched to a gene: 5. This CDR3 is 15 amino acids long. The CDR3 coding sequence is TGTGCCAGCAGCCCGGACAGGGGCCTTAATGAAAAACTGTTTTTT. Protein: CASSPDRGLNEKLFF. Filled out from reference TRBV7-8 and TRBJ1-4, the complete variable domain reads GAGVSQSPRYKVAKRGQDVALRCDPISGHVSLFWYQQALGQGPEFLTYFQNEAQLDKSGLPSDRFFAERPEGSVSTLKIQRTQQEDSAVYLCASSPDRGLNEKLFFGSGTQLSVL.

This chain links TRBV25-1 with TRBJ2-7, with D tentatively TRBD2 (5 bases). Germline V gene lookup returns CDR1 MGHDK and CDR2 SYGVNS. V gave up 6 bases and J gave up 2 bases, with 20 bases separating them. There are 16 residues in the CDR3. CDR3: CASSLLTGGSAYEQYF. The CDR3 nucleotides read TGTGCCAGCAGCCTTCTAACGGGCGGGTCGGCCTACGAGCAGTACTTC.

The chain couples TRBV27 to TRBJ2-5, with D possibly called TRBD1 or TRBD2 (5 bases each). CDR3 length: 13 amino acids. The ends were cut back, 6 bases at V and 4 bases at J, with 12 bases in the middle. CDR1 and CDR2 (germline): MNHEY, SMNVEV (reference sequence). The CDR3, as DNA: TGTGCCAGCAGAAGGGGACCTCGAGAGACCCAGTACTTC. Translated: CASRRGPRETQYF.

This clone has a handful of counts. The J gene is TRBJ2-7, the V gene TRBV7-9, with D perhaps matching TRBD1 (5 bases). The germline V gene has CDR1 SEHNR and CDR2 FQNEAQ (reference sequence). The length of the CDR3 is 13 residues. Trimming took 1 base from V and 3 from J, leaving 7 bases between them. CDR3 sequence reads: CASSLGQLYEQYF. The CDR3 coding sequence is TGTGCCAGCAGCTTAGGACAGCTCTACGAGCAGTACTTC.

The rearrangement links TRBV28 to TRBJ2-7, with TRBD2 matching over 11 bases. This CDR3 has 15 residues. In germline, CDR1 is MDHEN, CDR2 SYDVKM. Trimming at V came to 1 base and at J to 3 bases, leaving 2 bases not matched to a gene. CDR3: CASSLLAGGLYEQYF. The CDR3 DNA is TGTGCCAGCAGTTTATTAGCGGGAGGGCTCTACGAGCAGTACTTC. The full variable domain, completed using reference TRBV28 and TRBJ2-7, is DVKVTQSSRYLVKRTGEKVFLECVQDMDHENMFWYRQDPGLGLRLIYFSYDVKMKEKGDIPEGYSVSREKKERFSLILESASTNQTSMYLCASSLLAGGLYEQYFGPGTRLTVT.

The rearrangement joins TRBV5-6 to TRBJ1-1, with D uncertain. Trimming removed 2 bases from V and 5 bases from J, with 7 bases in between. Germline-derived CDR1 and CDR2 are SGHDT and YYEEEE. The CDR3 spans 12 residues. CDR3 nucleotides: TGTGCCAGCAGCTTTATAGGTACTGAAGCTTTCTTT. It codes for CASSFIGTEAFF.

The chain links TRBV5-5 to TRBJ1-2, with TRBD1 matching over 8 bases. After removal of 0 bases from V and 6 bases from J, the junction contained 13 bases not matched to a gene. Germline V CDR1 and CDR2: SGHKS, YYEKEE (reference sequence). This CDR3 is 17 amino acids long. Written as DNA, the CDR3 is TGTGCCAGCAGCTTGGTAGGAGGGACAGGTGACGTGAATGGCTACACCTTC. It yields the protein CASSLVGGTGDVNGYTF.

This clone was counted a single time. The chain joins TRBV14 to TRBJ2-2; tentative D call: TRBD1 (6 bases). This CDR3 has 16 residues. Trimming stripped 0 bases from V and 5 bases from J, with 13 bases between. Germline values: CDR1 SGHDN, CDR2 FVKESK. Here the CDR3 reads CASSQDPGESTGELFF. In DNA form, the CDR3 reads TGTGCCAGCAGCCAAGACCCAGGGGAATCGACCGGGGAGCTGTTTTTT.

This clone was seen just once. This sequence joins TRBV29-1 and TRBJ1-2; possibly TRBD1 for D (5 bases). The V gene lost 3 bases and the J gene lost 3 bases, with 11 bases spanning the gap. The length of the CDR3 is 13 residues. Germline CDR1 reads SQVTM; CDR2 reads ANQGSEA. CDR3 sequence: CSVDIREDYGYTF. The CDR3 DNA reads as TGCAGCGTTGATATCAGGGAGGACTATGGCTACACCTTC.

The CDR3 region is CASRRQAYGYTF. In DNA, the CDR3 is TGTGCCAGCAGACGACAGGCCTATGGCTACACCTTC. This rearrangement joins TRBV28 to TRBJ1-2; maybe TRBD1 (6 bases). Germline loops: CDR1 MDHEN, CDR2 SYDVKM. The CDR3 is 12 residues long. Trimming removed 6 bases from V and 4 bases from J, with 9 bases in between.

This chain connects TRBV19 to TRBJ1-2; TRBD1 might be the D (5 bases). V dropped 7 bases and J dropped 6 bases, with 21 bases sitting between them. There are 15 residues in the CDR3. From germline, CDR1 is LNHDA and CDR2 SQIVND (reference sequence). CDR3 sequence (DNA): TGTGCCAGTAATTTAGTACCGGGGACTCGGGATGGCTACACCTTC. The encoded protein is CASNLVPGTRDGYTF.

The V call is TRBV27, the J call TRBJ2-2; D gene uncertain. CDR3 size: 15 residues. Germline V gives CDR1 MNHEY, CDR2 SMNVEV (reference sequence). The V end was cut by 2 bases, the J end by 8 bases, with 15 bases between. The CDR3 region is CASSLTATTLGELFF. The CDR3 DNA sequence: TGTGCCAGCAGTTTAACGGCCACAACATTAGGGGAGCTGTTTTTT.

CDR3 sequence: CASSLGVGNYGYTF. Here the CDR3 DNA reads TGTGCCAGCAGCTTGGGTGTCGGGAACTATGGCTACACCTTC. V usage is TRBV5-4 and J usage is TRBJ1-2; D uncertain. Trimming took off 0 bases at V and 2 bases at J, with 8 bases between the two ends. The CDR3 extends over 14 amino acids. The germline CDR1 and CDR2 sequences are SGHNT and YYREEE (reference sequence).

This clone has a single count. J is TRBJ1-2 and V is TRBV6-1, with D tentatively TRBD1 (5 bases). The V gene's germline CDR1 is MNHNS and CDR2 SASEGT. V was cut by 5 bases and J by 4 bases, with 14 bases left in between. The length of the CDR3 is 14 residues. CDR3 in amino acids: CASSQDSALYGYTF. In nucleotides, the CDR3 is TGTGCCAGCAGTCAAGACAGTGCGCTCTATGGCTACACCTTC.

V gene TRBV4-1 combines with J gene TRBJ2-3, with TRBD2 matching over 12 bases. The ends lost 0 bases at V and 2 bases at J; junction bases unmatched: 3. This CDR3 is 17 amino acids long. Germline V CDR1 and CDR2: MGHRA, YSYEKL. The DNA of the CDR3 is TGCGCCAGCAGCCAAGAGAGGACTAGCGGGGACACAGATACGCAGTATTTT. As protein: CASSQERTSGDTDTQYF.

The V and J genes are TRBV6-6 and TRBJ2-7, with 9 positions matching TRBD1. Germline V gene sequence: CDR1 MNHNY, CDR2 SVGAGI (reference sequence). V dropped 7 bases and J dropped 6; count of bases not matched to a gene: 10. The CDR3 runs 14 residues. The CDR3 protein is CASTPATGGGEQYF. CDR3 bases: TGTGCCAGCACCCCGGCCACAGGGGGCGGCGAGCAGTACTTC.

The rearrangement links TRBV28 to TRBJ1-5; 7 positions agree with TRBD1. CDR3 size: 23 residues. V was pared by 7 bases and J by 0 bases, with 30 bases of the junction left unmatched. Germline-derived CDR1 and CDR2 are MDHEN and SYDVKM. CDR3: CASTSISGTAEEVRAYSNQPQHF. The CDR3 nucleotides read TGTGCCAGCACATCTATCTCCGGGACAGCCGAGGAGGTCCGAGCTTATAGCAATCAGCCCCAGCATTTT. Filled out from reference TRBV28 and TRBJ1-5, the complete variable domain reads DVKVTQSSRYLVKRTGEKVFLECVQDMDHENMFWYRQDPGLGLRLIYFSYDVKMKEKGDIPEGYSVSREKKERFSLILESASTNQTSMYLCASTSISGTAEEVRAYSNQPQHFGDGTRLSIL.

CDR3: CASSLGPGGNEKLFF. CDR3 bases: TGTGCCAGCAGCTTGGGCCCAGGGGGGAATGAAAAACTGTTTTTT. The genes are TRBV7-9 and TRBJ1-4, with 7 bases aligning to TRBD1. Trimming took 3 bases from V and 5 from J; bases not matched to a gene: 6. The CDR3 is 15 residues long. Germline V gene data show CDR1 as SEHNR and CDR2 as FQNEAQ (reference sequence).

The rearrangement links TRBV5-3 to TRBJ2-1; D ambiguous. TRBV5-3 is flagged as an ORF with uncertain function. This CDR3 has 12 amino acids. V was cut by 3 bases and J by 0 bases, with 1 base left in between. The CDR3 protein is CARSCSYNEQFF. CDR3 DNA: TGTGCCAGAAGCTGCTCCTACAATGAGCAGTTCTTC.

Here the CDR3 DNA reads TGCGCCAGCAGCCACCCGAGGGACAGGGGGCAAGGGAACACTGAAGCTTTCTTT. Residues: CASSHPRDRGQGNTEAFF. The chain combines TRBV4-1 with TRBJ1-1, with 12 bases that match TRBD1. V lost 3 bases, J lost 1 base, and 9 bases stayed unmatched. The V gene's germline CDR1 is MGHRA and CDR2 YSYEKL. This CDR3 is 18 amino acids long.

V and J are TRBV29-1 and TRBJ2-1, with D tentatively TRBD1 (6 bases). Trimming cost V 2 bases and J 1 base, with 15 bases left between them. This CDR3 spans 16 amino acids. Germline-derived CDR1 and CDR2 are SQVTM and ANQGSEA. In DNA, the CDR3 is TGCAGCGTTGAAATCATGACAGGAGTATCCTACAATGAGCAGTTCTTC. Translated: CSVEIMTGVSYNEQFF.

The chain links TRBV27 to TRBJ2-7; D could derive from TRBD1 or TRBD2 (5 bases each). Between the trimmed V and J ends, which lost 2 bases and 0 bases, there was a span of 11 bases. The CDR3 runs 15 residues. In germline, CDR1 is MNHEY, CDR2 SMNVEV (reference sequence). CDR3 nucleotide sequence: TGTGCCAGCAGTTTAGTTGAGGGGACCTCCTACGAGCAGTACTTC. Amino acid sequence: CASSLVEGTSYEQYF.